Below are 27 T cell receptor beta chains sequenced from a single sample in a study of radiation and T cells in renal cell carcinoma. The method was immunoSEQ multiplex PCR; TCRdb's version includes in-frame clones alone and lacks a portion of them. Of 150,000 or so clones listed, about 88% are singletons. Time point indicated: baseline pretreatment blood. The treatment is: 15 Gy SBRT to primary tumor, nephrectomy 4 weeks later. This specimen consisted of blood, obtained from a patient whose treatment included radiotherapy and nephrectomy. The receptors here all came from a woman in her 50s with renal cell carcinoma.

CDR3 sequence (DNA): TGTGCCAGTAGTATAGCGGGGGGCTGGAGCTCCTACAATGAGCAGTTCTTC. Translation: CASSIAGGWSSYNEQFF. The V and J genes are TRBV19 and TRBJ2-1, with D possibly matching TRBD2 (7 bases). The CDR3 runs 17 residues. Germline CDR1 and CDR2: LNHDA and SQIVND (reference sequence). V gave up 1 base and J gave up 0 bases, with 13 bases separating them. Complete variable domain (other parts from reference TRBV19 and TRBJ2-1): DGGITQSPKYLFRKEGQNVTLSCEQNLNHDAMYWYRQDPGQGLRLIYYSQIVNDFQKGDIAEGYSVSREKKESFPLTVTSAQKNPTAFYLCASSIAGGWSSYNEQFFGPGTRLTVL.

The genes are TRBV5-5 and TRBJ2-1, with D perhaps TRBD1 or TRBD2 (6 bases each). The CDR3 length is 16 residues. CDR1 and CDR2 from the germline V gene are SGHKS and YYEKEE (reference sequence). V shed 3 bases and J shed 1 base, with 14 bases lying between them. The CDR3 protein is CASSWGPGASYNEQFF. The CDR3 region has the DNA TGTGCCAGCAGCTGGGGTCCGGGGGCATCCTACAATGAGCAGTTCTTC.

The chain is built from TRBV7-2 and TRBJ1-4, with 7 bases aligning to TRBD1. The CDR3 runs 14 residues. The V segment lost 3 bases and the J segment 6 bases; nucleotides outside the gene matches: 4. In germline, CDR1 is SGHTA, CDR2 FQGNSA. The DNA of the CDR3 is TGTGCCAGCAGCTTGGGCAGGGGGTATGAAAAACTGTTTTTT. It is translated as CASSLGRGYEKLFF.

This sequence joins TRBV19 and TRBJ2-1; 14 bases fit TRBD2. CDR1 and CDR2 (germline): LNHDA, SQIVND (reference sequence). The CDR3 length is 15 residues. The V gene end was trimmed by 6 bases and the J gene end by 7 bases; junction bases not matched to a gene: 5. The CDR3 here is CASRRGLAGVNEQFF. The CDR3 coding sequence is TGTGCCAGTAGGCGGGGACTAGCGGGGGTAAATGAGCAGTTCTTC.

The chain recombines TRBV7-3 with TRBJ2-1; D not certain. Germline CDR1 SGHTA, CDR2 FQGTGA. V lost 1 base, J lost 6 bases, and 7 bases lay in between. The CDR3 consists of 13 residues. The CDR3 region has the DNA TGTGCCAGCAGCTTAAGCGCCCCCAATGAGCAGTTCTTC. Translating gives CASSLSAPNEQFF.

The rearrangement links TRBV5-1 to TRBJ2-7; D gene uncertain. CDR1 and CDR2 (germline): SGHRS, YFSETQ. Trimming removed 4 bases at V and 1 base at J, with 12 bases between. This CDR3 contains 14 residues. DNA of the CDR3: TGCGCCAGCAGCGCAACAGACTTATCCTACGAGCAGTACTTC. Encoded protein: CASSATDLSYEQYF. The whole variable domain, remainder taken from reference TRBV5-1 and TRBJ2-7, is KAGVTQTPRYLIKTRGQQVTLSCSPISGHRSVSWYQQTPGQGLQFLFEYFSETQRNKGNFPGRFSGRQFSNSRSEMNVSTLELGDSALYLCASSATDLSYEQYFGPGTRLTVT.

The CDR3 loop is CASSLAGRVGRMNTEAFF. The CDR3, as DNA: TGCGCCAGCAGCTTGGCCGGCAGGGTAGGCAGAATGAACACTGAAGCTTTCTTT. The V gene is TRBV5-1, the J gene TRBJ1-1; tentative D call: TRBD1 (5 bases). V lost 0 bases to trimming and J lost 0 bases, with 18 bases between them. The germline V gene has CDR1 SGHRS and CDR2 YFSETQ. The CDR3 contains 18 residues.

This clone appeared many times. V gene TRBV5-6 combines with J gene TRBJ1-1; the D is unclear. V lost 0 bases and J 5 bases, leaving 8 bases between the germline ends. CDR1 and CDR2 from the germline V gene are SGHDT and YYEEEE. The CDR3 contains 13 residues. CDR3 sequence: CASSLALTTEAFF. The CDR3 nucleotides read TGTGCCAGCAGCTTGGCCTTGACGACTGAAGCTTTCTTT.

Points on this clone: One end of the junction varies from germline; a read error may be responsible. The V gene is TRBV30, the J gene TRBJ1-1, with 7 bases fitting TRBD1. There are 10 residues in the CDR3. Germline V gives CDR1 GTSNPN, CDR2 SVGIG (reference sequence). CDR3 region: CAGLRGTAIF. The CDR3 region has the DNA TGTGCCGGATTAAGGGGGACAGCAATCTTT.

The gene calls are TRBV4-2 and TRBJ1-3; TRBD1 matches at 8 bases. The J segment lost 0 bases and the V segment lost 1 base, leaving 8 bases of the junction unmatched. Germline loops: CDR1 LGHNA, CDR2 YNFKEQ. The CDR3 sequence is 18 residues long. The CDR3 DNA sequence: TGTGCCAGCAGCCAAGGAATTCAGGGGGCCGGCTCTGGAAACACCATATATTTT. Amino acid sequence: CASSQGIQGAGSGNTIYF.

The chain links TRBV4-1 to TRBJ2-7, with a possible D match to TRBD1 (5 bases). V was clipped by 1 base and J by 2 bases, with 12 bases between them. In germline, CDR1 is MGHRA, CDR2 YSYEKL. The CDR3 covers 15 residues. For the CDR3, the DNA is TGCGCCAGCAGCCAAGTGGCGACAGAAACCTACGAGCAGTACTTC. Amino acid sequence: CASSQVATETYEQYF.

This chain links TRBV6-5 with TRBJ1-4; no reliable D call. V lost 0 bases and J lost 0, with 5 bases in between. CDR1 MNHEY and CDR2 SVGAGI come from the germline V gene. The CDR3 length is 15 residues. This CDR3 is CASSYSSPTNEKLFF. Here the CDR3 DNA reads TGTGCCAGCAGTTACTCATCACCAACTAATGAAAAACTGTTTTTT.

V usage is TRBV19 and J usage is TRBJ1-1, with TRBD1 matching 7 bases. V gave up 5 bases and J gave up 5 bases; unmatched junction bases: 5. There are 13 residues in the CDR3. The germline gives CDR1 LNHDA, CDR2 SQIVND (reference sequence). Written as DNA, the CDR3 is TGTGCCAGTAGTTTTGACAGGGAAACTGAAGCTTTCTTT. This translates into CASSFDRETEAFF.

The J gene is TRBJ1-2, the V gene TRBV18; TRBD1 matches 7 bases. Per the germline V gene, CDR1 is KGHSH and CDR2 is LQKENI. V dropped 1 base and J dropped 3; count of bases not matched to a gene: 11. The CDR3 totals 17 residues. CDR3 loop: CASSPQVQGGLDYGYTF. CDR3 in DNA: TGTGCCAGCTCACCACAGGTTCAGGGGGGCCTGGACTATGGCTACACCTTC.

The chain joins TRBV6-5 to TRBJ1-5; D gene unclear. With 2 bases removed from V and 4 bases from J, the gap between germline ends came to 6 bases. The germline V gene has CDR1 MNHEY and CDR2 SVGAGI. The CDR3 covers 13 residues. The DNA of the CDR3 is TGTGCCAGCAGTTACGAAGGGAATCAGCCCCAGCATTTT. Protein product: CASSYEGNQPQHF.

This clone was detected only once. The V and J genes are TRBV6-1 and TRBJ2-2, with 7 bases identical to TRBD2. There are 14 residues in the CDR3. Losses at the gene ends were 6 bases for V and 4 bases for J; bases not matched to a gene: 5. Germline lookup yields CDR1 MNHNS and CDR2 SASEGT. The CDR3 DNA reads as TGTGCCAGCAGAGGGAGGGGTCCCACCGGGGAGCTGTTTTTT. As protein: CASRGRGPTGELFF.

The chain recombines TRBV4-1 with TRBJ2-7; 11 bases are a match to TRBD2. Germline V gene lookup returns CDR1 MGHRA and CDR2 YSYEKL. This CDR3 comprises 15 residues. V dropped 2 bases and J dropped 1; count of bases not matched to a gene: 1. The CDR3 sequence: CASSQTSGSSYEQYF. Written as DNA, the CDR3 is TGCGCCAGCAGCCAAACTAGCGGGAGTTCCTACGAGCAGTACTTC.

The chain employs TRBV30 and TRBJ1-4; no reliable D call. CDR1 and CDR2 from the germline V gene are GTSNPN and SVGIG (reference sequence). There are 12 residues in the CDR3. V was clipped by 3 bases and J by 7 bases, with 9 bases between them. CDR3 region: CAWSRGIEKLFF. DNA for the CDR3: TGTGCCTGGAGCCGCGGGATTGAAAAACTGTTTTTT.

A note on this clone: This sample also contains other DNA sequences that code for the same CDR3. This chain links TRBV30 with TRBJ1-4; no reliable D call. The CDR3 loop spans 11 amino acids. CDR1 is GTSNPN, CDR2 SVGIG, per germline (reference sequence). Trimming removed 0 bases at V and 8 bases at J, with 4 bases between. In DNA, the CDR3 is TGTGCCTGGAGTGTAGGCGAAAAACTGTTTTTT. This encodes CAWSVGEKLFF.

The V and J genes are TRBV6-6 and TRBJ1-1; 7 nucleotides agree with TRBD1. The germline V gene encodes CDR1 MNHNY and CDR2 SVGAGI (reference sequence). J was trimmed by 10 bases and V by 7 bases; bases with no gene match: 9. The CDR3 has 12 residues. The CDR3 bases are TGTGCCAGCACCGGGGACAGCTTCGGAGCTTTCTTT. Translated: CASTGDSFGAFF.

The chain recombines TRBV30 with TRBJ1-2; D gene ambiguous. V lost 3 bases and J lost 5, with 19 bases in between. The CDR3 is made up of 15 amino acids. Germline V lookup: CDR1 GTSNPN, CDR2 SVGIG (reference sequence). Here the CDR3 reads CAWSPIPKGQYGYTF. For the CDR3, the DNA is TGTGCCTGGAGCCCCATACCCAAGGGTCAATATGGCTACACCTTC.

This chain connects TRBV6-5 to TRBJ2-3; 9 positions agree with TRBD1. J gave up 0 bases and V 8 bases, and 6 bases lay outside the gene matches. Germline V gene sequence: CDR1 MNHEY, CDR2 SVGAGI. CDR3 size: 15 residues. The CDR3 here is CASHKQGASTDTQYF. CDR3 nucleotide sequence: TGTGCCAGCCATAAACAGGGGGCTAGCACAGATACGCAGTATTTT.

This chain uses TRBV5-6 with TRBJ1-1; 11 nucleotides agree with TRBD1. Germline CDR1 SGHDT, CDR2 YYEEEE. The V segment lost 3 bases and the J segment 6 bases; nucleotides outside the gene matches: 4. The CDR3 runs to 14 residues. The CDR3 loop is CASSWDRGASEAFF. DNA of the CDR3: TGTGCCAGCAGCTGGGACAGGGGGGCTTCTGAAGCTTTCTTT.

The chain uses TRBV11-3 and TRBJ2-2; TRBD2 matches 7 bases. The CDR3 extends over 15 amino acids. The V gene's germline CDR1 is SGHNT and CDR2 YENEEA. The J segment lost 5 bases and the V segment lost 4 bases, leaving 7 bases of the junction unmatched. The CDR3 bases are TGTGCCAGCAGCTCGCGGCTGGGGGGGACCGGGGAGCTGTTTTTT. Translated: CASSSRLGGTGELFF.

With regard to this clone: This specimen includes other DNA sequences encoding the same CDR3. The chain's CDR3 is CASSVGGLNTGELFF. The CDR3 DNA reads as TGTGCCAGCAGCGTTGGGGGCTTAAACACCGGGGAGCTGTTTTTT. The chain couples TRBV9 to TRBJ2-2, with D possibly being TRBD1 (6 bases). With 2 bases removed from V and 2 bases from J, the gap between germline ends came to 10 bases. The germline CDR1 and CDR2 sequences are SGDLS and YYNGEE. The CDR3 has 15 residues. The whole variable domain, filled in from reference TRBV9 and TRBJ2-2, reads DSGVTQTPKHLITATGQRVTLRCSPRSGDLSVYWYQQSLDQGLQFLIQYYNGEERAKGNILERFSAQQFPDLHSELNLSSLELGDSALYFCASSVGGLNTGELFFGEGSRLTVL.

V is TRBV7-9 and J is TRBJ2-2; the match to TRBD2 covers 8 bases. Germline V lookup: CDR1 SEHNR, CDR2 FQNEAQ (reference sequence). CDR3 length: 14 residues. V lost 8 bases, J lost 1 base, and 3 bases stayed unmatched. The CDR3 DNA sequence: TGTGCCAGCCGGGGGGGCCAGAACACCGGGGAGCTGTTTTTT. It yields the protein CASRGGQNTGELFF.

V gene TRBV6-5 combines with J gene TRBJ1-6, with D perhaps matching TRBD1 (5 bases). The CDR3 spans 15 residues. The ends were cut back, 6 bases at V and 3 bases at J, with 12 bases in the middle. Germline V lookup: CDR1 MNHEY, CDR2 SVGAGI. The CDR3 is CASRDVDSYNSPLHF. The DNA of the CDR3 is TGTGCCAGCAGGGATGTAGACAGCTATAATTCACCCCTCCACTTT.